The 20 T cell receptor beta chains reported below all come from one sample, sequenced in a study of human versus mouse CDR3 diversity and MHC coevolution (TCRdb year 2017). The protocol used for the library was the immunoSEQ multiplex PCR assay. Entries here come from immuneACCESS through TCRdb and include only in-frame sequences with V and J called. Some clones fail to appear in such tables; in the studies checked, an unresolved V gene covers under half of the shortfall, and the cause of the remainder is unknown. This sample gives roughly 86,000 clones in total; around 95% of them show up just once. Over 1.3% of the sample rests with the top ten. Sequencing was done on a sample of naive CD4+ T cells from blood. The sample's cell subset or site, from its label and the paper: CD45RO-negative CD62L-positive naive CD4 T cells. These receptors were taken from a person aged 25 to 75 in good health.

This clone was seen once. The rearrangement links TRBV6-5 to TRBJ2-7; no definite D call. Deletions cut 5 bases from V and 4 bases from J, with 12 bases between. CDR3 size: 13 residues. CDR1 and CDR2 (germline): MNHEY, SVGAGI. The CDR3 coding sequence is TGTGCCAGCAGTCCTAACCCCAAATACGAGCAGTACTTC. It specifies CASSPNPKYEQYF.

This sequence joins TRBV5-4 and TRBJ2-3; TRBD2 matches at 10 bases. Germline CDR1 reads SGHNT; CDR2 reads YYREEE (reference sequence). The CDR3 is made up of 16 amino acids. V lost 4 bases to trimming and J lost 1 base; unmatched junction nucleotides: 6. Here the CDR3 reads CASSHLLAGGTDTQYF. CDR3 in DNA: TGTGCCAGCAGCCACCTGCTAGCGGGGGGCACAGATACGCAGTATTTT.

The V call is TRBV7-6, the J call TRBJ2-3; 7 bases are a match to TRBD1. With 5 bases clipped from V and 2 bases from J, the junction kept 4 bases outside the gene matches. This CDR3 has 14 residues. Germline V gene data show CDR1 as SGHVS and CDR2 as FNYEAQ. CDR3 in DNA: TGTGCCAGCAGCCGGGACAGATCCACAGATACGCAGTATTTT. This encodes CASSRDRSTDTQYF.

The V call is TRBV30, the J call TRBJ1-2, with D possibly being TRBD1 (5 bases). The CDR3 consists of 13 residues. Trimming took 3 bases from V and 7 from J, leaving 15 bases between them. CDR1 and CDR2 (germline): GTSNPN, SVGIG (reference sequence). In DNA form, the CDR3 reads TGTGCCTGGAGCGACACCCTAAGGGGTGGCTACACCTTC. It translates to CAWSDTLRGGYTF.

This sequence joins TRBV7-2 and TRBJ1-2; D is unresolved. Trimming stripped 4 bases from V and 12 bases from J, with 12 bases between. Germline lookup yields CDR1 SGHTA and CDR2 FQGNSA. This CDR3 spans 11 amino acids. The CDR3 is CASSSGYVNTF. The CDR3 nucleotides are TGTGCCAGCAGCTCGGGGTATGTTAACACCTTC.

This rearrangement joins TRBV11-3 to TRBJ2-1, with TRBD2 matching 12 bases. Germline V CDR1 and CDR2: SGHNT, YENEEA. J lost 1 base, V lost 4 bases, and 5 bases had no gene match. This CDR3 spans 17 amino acids. The chain's CDR3 is CASSSETSGSSYNEQFF. CDR3 DNA: TGTGCCAGCAGCTCGGAGACTAGCGGGAGTTCCTACAATGAGCAGTTCTTC. Together with reference TRBV11-3 and TRBJ2-1, the CDR3 gives the full variable domain: EAGVVQSPRYKIIEKKQPVAFWCNPISGHNTLYWYLQNLGQGPELLIRYENEEAVDDSQLPKDRFSAERLKGVDSTLKIQPAELGDSAVYLCASSSETSGSSYNEQFFGPGTRLTVL.

This chain links TRBV6-1 with TRBJ1-6; a possible D gene is TRBD1 (5 bases). Germline V gene lookup returns CDR1 MNHNS and CDR2 SASEGT. V gave up 6 bases and J gave up 5 bases, with 8 bases separating them. The CDR3 length is 13 residues. DNA for the CDR3: TGTGCCAGCAGGACAGCGAATAATTCACCCCTCCACTTT. It yields the protein CASRTANNSPLHF.

The chain recombines TRBV5-1 with TRBJ2-1, with D perhaps TRBD1 (6 bases). The V end was cut by 4 bases, the J end by 5 bases, with 13 bases between. The CDR3 has 14 amino acids. Per the germline V gene, CDR1 is SGHRS and CDR2 is YFSETQ. Here the CDR3 DNA reads TGCGCCAGCAGCCTCCGGGACACGGACAATGAGCAGTTCTTC. Translation gives CASSLRDTDNEQFF.

This chain uses TRBV10-3 with TRBJ1-2; 7 nucleotides align to TRBD1. J was trimmed by 4 bases and V by 4 bases; bases with no gene match: 6. Germline CDR1 and CDR2: ENHRY and SYGVKD. The CDR3 is made up of 14 amino acids. In DNA, the CDR3 is TGTGCCATCAGTGGACAGGGTCAGAGCTATGGCTACACCTTC. This translates into CAISGQGQSYGYTF.

The rearrangement uses TRBV19 and TRBJ2-4, with D perhaps matching TRBD2 (6 bases). Germline CDR1 LNHDA, CDR2 SQIVND (reference sequence). This CDR3 contains 11 residues. Trimming pared 6 bases from V and 8 bases from J, leaving 8 bases between. The chain's CDR3 is CASSSGDIQYF. CDR3 nucleotides: TGTGCCAGTAGCTCGGGGGACATTCAGTACTTC.

The count of this clone is one. This sequence joins TRBV18 and TRBJ2-3; 10 nucleotides line up with TRBD1. Trimming at V came to 3 bases and at J to 3 bases, leaving 6 bases not matched to a gene. Germline V gene sequence: CDR1 KGHSH, CDR2 LQKENI. The CDR3 sequence is 16 residues long. The CDR3 bases are TGTGCCAGCTCACCTTCCTGGGGACAGGGGACAGATACGCAGTATTTT. It codes for CASSPSWGQGTDTQYF.

About this clone itself: Other DNA variants within this sample encode the same CDR3. The chain is built from TRBV7-3 and TRBJ1-2, with 7 bases lining up with TRBD1. Trimming at V came to 5 bases and at J to 4 bases, leaving 4 bases not matched to a gene. The CDR3 extends over 13 amino acids. In germline, CDR1 is SGHTA, CDR2 FQGTGA. CDR3 sequence reads: CASSPGQSYGYTF. The CDR3 coding sequence is TGTGCCAGCAGCCCGGGACAGTCCTATGGCTACACCTTC. The whole variable domain, remainder taken from reference TRBV7-3 and TRBJ1-2, is GAGVSQTPSNKVTEKGKYVELRCDPISGHTALYWYRQSLGQGPEFLIYFQGTGAADDSGLPNDRFFAVRPEGSVSTLKIQRTERGDSAVYLCASSPGQSYGYTFGSGTRLTVV.

The CDR3 loop reads CASSGGQLTGGNEQFF. In DNA, the CDR3 is TGCGCCAGCAGCGGGGGACAGCTCACCGGCGGGAATGAGCAGTTCTTC. This sequence joins TRBV5-1 and TRBJ2-1, with TRBD1 matching 7 bases. V was pared by 4 bases and J by 7 bases, with 14 bases of the junction left unmatched. CDR3 length: 16 amino acids. Germline CDR1 is SGHRS and CDR2 is YFSETQ.

In nucleotides, the CDR3 is TGTGCCAGCAGCCTAAGCTCACAGGGTTACGAGCAGTACTTC. This encodes CASSLSSQGYEQYF. The chain links TRBV7-2 to TRBJ2-5; D might be TRBD1 (6 bases). TRBJ2-7 matches the DNA end more closely, so the J call is doubtful. This CDR3 region has 14 residues. CDR1 is SGHTA and CDR2 is FQGNSA in the germline V gene.

The chain uses TRBV18 and TRBJ2-7, with 10 bases lining up with TRBD2. The V segment lost 4 bases and the J segment 4 bases; nucleotides outside the gene matches: 13. The CDR3 spans 17 residues. Germline V CDR1 and CDR2: KGHSH, LQKENI. CDR3 amino acids: CASSRNSGRAVGYEQYF. DNA of the CDR3: TGTGCCAGCTCACGTAACAGCGGGAGGGCCGTGGGTTACGAGCAGTACTTC.

This chain connects TRBV10-3 to TRBJ2-7; 10 bases agree with TRBD2. With 4 bases clipped from V and 7 bases from J, the junction kept 7 bases outside the gene matches. Germline CDR1 and CDR2: ENHRY and SYGVKD. There are 14 residues in the CDR3. CDR3 amino acids: CAISGLAGQGEQYF. The DNA for the CDR3 is TGTGCCATCAGTGGACTAGCGGGTCAGGGGGAGCAGTACTTC.

The chain carries TRBV9 and TRBJ2-1, with D perhaps matching TRBD2 (5 bases). Trimming pared 3 bases from V and 0 bases from J, leaving 16 bases between. Germline V lookup: CDR1 SGDLS, CDR2 YYNGEE. The CDR3 is 17 amino acids. The CDR3 loop is CASSGGATLSSYNEQFF. DNA of the CDR3: TGTGCCAGCAGCGGGGGAGCTACACTGAGCTCCTACAATGAGCAGTTCTTC.

The V gene is TRBV19, the J gene TRBJ2-1, with TRBD2 identical over 7 bases. Germline values: CDR1 LNHDA, CDR2 SQIVND (reference sequence). V gave up 7 bases and J gave up 8 bases; unmatched junction bases: 14. The CDR3 is made up of 15 amino acids. DNA of the CDR3: TGTGCCAGTAAGCAAAGCGGGGATCCGGGGGATGAGCAGTTCTTC. Translation gives CASKQSGDPGDEQFF.

The chain joins TRBV19 to TRBJ1-5; D is ambiguous. The CDR3 length is 13 residues. Per germline, CDR1 LNHDA and CDR2 SQIVND (reference sequence). V gave up 5 bases and J gave up 4 bases, with 9 bases separating them. The CDR3 reads CASSEVSNQPQHF. DNA of the CDR3: TGTGCCAGTAGTGAGGTCTCTAATCAGCCCCAGCATTTT. The complete variable domain, with remaining parts taken from reference TRBV19 and TRBJ1-5, reads DGGITQSPKYLFRKEGQNVTLSCEQNLNHDAMYWYRQDPGQGLRLIYYSQIVNDFQKGDIAEGYSVSREKKESFPLTVTSAQKNPTAFYLCASSEVSNQPQHFGDGTRLSIL.

V is TRBV6-5 and J is TRBJ1-2, with TRBD1 identical over 11 bases. The CDR3 totals 15 residues. The V gene end was trimmed by 0 bases and the J gene end by 6 bases; junction bases not matched to a gene: 3. Germline CDR1 is MNHEY and CDR2 is SVGAGI. CDR3 DNA: TGTGCCAGCAGTTACTCTGGGACAGGGGGGAATGGCTACACCTTC. Its protein product is CASSYSGTGGNGYTF.